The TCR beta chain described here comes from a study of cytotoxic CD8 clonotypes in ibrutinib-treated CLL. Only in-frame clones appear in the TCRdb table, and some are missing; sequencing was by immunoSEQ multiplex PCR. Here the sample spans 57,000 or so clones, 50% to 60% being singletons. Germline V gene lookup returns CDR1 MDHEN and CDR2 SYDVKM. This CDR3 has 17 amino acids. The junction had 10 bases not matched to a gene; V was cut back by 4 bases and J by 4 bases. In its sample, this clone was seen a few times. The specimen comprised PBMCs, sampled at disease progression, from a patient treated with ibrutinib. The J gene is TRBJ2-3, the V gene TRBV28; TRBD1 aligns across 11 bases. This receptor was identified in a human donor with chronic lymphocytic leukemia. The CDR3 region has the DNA TGTGCCAGCAGTTCCCCTTGGGACAGGGGGAACGCAGATACGCAGTATTTT. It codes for CASSSPWDRGNADTQYF. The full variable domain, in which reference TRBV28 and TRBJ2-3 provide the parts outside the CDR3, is DVKVTQSSRYLVKRTGEKVFLECVQDMDHENMFWYRQDPGLGLRLIYFSYDVKMKEKGDIPEGYSVSREKKERFSLILESASTNQTSMYLCASSSPWDRGNADTQYFGPGTRLTVL.